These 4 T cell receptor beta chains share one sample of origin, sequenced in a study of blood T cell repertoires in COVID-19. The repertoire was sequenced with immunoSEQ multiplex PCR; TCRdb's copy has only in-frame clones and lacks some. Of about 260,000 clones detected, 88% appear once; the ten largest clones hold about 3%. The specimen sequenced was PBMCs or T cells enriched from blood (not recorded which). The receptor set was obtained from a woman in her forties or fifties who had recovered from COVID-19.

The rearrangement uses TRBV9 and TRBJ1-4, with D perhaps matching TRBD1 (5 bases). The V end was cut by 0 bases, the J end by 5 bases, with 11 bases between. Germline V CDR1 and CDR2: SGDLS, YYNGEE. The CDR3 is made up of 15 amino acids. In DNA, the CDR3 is TGTGCCAGCAGCGTAGCCCTGGACATGAATGAAAAACTGTTTTTT. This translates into CASSVALDMNEKLFF.

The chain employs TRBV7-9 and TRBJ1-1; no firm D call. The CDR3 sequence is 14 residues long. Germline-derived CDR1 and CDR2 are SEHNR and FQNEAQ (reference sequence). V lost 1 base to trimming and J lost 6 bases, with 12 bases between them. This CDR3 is CASSLGAEASEAFF. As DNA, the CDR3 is TGTGCCAGCAGCTTAGGAGCCGAGGCTTCTGAAGCTTTCTTT.

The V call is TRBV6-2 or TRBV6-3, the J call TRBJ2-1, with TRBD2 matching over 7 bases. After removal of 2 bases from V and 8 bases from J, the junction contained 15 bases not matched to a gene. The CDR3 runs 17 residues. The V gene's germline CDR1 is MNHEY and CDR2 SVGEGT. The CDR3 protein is CASSYGAGSSGAYEQFF. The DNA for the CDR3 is TGTGCCAGCAGTTACGGAGCGGGCAGCAGCGGGGCGTATGAGCAGTTCTTC.

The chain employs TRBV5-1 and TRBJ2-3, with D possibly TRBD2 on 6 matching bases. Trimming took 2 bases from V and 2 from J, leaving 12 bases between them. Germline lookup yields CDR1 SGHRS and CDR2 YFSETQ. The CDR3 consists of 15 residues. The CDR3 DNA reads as TGCGCCAGCAGCTTTACGGGACTTAACACAGATACGCAGTATTTT. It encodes CASSFTGLNTDTQYF.